The entry below describes one T cell receptor beta chain. These data come from a study of blood T cell repertoires in COVID-19. Overall study: T cells, B-cell-depleted T cells, or PBMCs provided the cDNA or gDNA that served as material.

V lost 3 bases and J lost 3; bases outside the gene matches: 4. The length of the CDR3 is 14 residues. In germline, CDR1 is SEHNR, CDR2 FQNEAQ (reference sequence). The authors' processing: Reference gene primers were amplified, and this amplification served to estimate nucleated cell counts. TCRdb's copy holds only in-frame clones and misses some; the assay was immunoSEQ multiplex PCR. V and J calls and clone size follow that table, whereas D and trimming were derived from the DNA. The table has roughly 500,000 clones, about 85% seen once. This TCR came from a woman in her sixties who had recovered from COVID-19. Sequenced sample: PBMCs or T cells enriched from blood (not recorded which). This rearrangement joins TRBV7-9 to TRBJ1-1, with 7 bases lining up with TRBD1. CDR3 sequence (DNA): TGTGCCAGCAGCTTTCAGGGGGTGGACACTGAAGCTTTCTTT. Its translation: CASSFQGVDTEAFF.